The source of this TCR beta chain is a study of control samples from healthy donors and cancer patients. The repertoire was sequenced with immunoSEQ multiplex PCR; TCRdb's copy has only in-frame clones and lacks some. The table has around 180,000 clones, around 88% seen once. The sample holds a few counts of this clone. Sequencing used blood. The sequence derives from a woman in her twenties or thirties in good health.

In nucleotides, the CDR3 is TGTGCCAGCAGTGAAGCGCTTTGGAGCTCTGGAAACACCATATATTTT. Its protein is CASSEALWSSGNTIYF. This chain connects TRBV6-1 to TRBJ1-3; no clear D gene. The CDR3 runs 16 residues. Germline CDR1 and CDR2: MNHNS and SASEGT. Between the trimmed V and J ends, which lost 0 bases and 0 bases, there was a span of 9 bases.